Presented here are 32 T cell receptor beta chains from one specimen sequenced in a study of lymphopenia after photon versus proton radiotherapy. Clones were sequenced by immunoSEQ multiplex PCR, and TCRdb holds only the in-frame ones, with some missing. The table lists 28,000 or so clones, roughly 85% of them singletons. This specimen was peripheral blood, taken from a patient treated with photon-based radiotherapy. Source of these receptors: a man in his thirties or forties with gastric cancer.

This clone was observed a single time. The CDR3 is CASSPHNEQFF. CDR3 DNA sequence: TGTGCCAGCAGCCCCCACAATGAGCAGTTCTTC. This chain uses TRBV11-3 with TRBJ2-1, with D unresolved. The CDR3 extends over 11 amino acids. Germline-derived CDR1 and CDR2 are SGHNT and YENEEA. V lost 5 bases, J lost 5 bases, and 4 bases lay in between.

The chain joins TRBV28 to TRBJ2-1; the D is unclear. Trimming took off 7 bases at V and 0 bases at J, with 7 bases between the two ends. CDR3 length equals 13 residues. Looked up from germline, CDR1 is MDHEN and CDR2 is SYDVKM. The CDR3 loop reads CASMAPSYNEQFF. Written as DNA, the CDR3 is TGTGCCAGCATGGCACCCTCCTACAATGAGCAGTTCTTC.

The chain combines TRBV19 with TRBJ1-5, with D possibly matching TRBD1 (6 bases). Trimming took 0 bases from V and 7 from J, leaving 13 bases between them. Germline CDR1 and CDR2: LNHDA and SQIVND (reference sequence). The CDR3 runs to 15 residues. The DNA for the CDR3 is TGTGCCAGTAGTATAGATATAGGGGGAATACAGCCCCAGCATTTT. Amino acids: CASSIDIGGIQPQHF.

The rearrangement links TRBV28 to TRBJ2-7; perhaps D is TRBD1 or TRBD2 (5 bases each). Germline CDR1 and CDR2: MDHEN and SYDVKM. The V gene lost 7 bases and the J gene lost 2 bases, with 12 bases spanning the gap. The length of the CDR3 is 13 residues. The CDR3 sequence is CASTGGITYEQYF. The CDR3 DNA follows: TGTGCCAGCACTGGGGGAATAACCTACGAGCAGTACTTC.

This clone was counted only a few times. The chain joins TRBV2 to TRBJ1-2, with TRBD1 matching over 7 bases. The CDR3 has 16 residues. Germline V gene data show CDR1 as SNHLY and CDR2 as FYNNEI. V shed 4 bases and J 2 bases; nucleotides not matched to a gene: 10. DNA of the CDR3: TGTGCCAGCAGTGTCTCCGGGGGCAGGGGGAACTATGGCTACACCTTC. Its translation: CASSVSGGRGNYGYTF. The full variable domain, in which reference TRBV2 and TRBJ1-2 provide the parts outside the CDR3, is EPEVTQTPSHQVTQMGQEVILRCVPISNHLYFYWYRQILGQKVEFLVSFYNNEISEKSEIFDDQFSVERPDGSNFTLKIRSTKLEDSAMYFCASSVSGGRGNYGYTFGSGTRLTVV.

V usage is TRBV9 and J usage is TRBJ1-4, with D possibly TRBD1 on 5 matching bases. This CDR3 has 15 residues. CDR1 is SGDLS, CDR2 YYNGEE, per germline. The ends were cut back, 4 bases at V and 8 bases at J, with 18 bases in the middle. CDR3 amino acids: CASSLTAIGGEKLFF. The CDR3 DNA follows: TGTGCCAGCAGCCTGACAGCGATTGGGGGGGAAAAACTGTTTTTT.

V usage is TRBV5-6 and J usage is TRBJ2-1; 7 bases line up with TRBD2. In germline, CDR1 is SGHDT, CDR2 YYEEEE. With V trimmed by 3 bases and J by 8 bases, 17 bases remained unmatched. This CDR3 is 17 amino acids long. The CDR3 region has the DNA TGTGCCAGCAGCTCGGCGGTGGGGGGGACCCTATGGGATGAGCAGTTCTTC. It translates to CASSSAVGGTLWDEQFF.

The chain uses TRBV7-6 and TRBJ2-7; D is tentatively TRBD1 or TRBD2 (5 bases each). Deletions cut 5 bases from V and 7 bases from J, with 21 bases between. This CDR3 spans 15 amino acids. Germline V gives CDR1 SGHVS, CDR2 FNYEAQ. The CDR3, as DNA: TGTGCCAGCAGCGCCGCCCGGACTGGGCCAGGGGAGCAGTACTTC. Translating it yields CASSAARTGPGEQYF.

On this clone: The limits of the CDR3 on the DNA are not certain, so only TCRdb's listed CDR3 is given. The J gene is TRBJ1-5, the V gene TRBV2. Germline V CDR1 and CDR2: SNHLY, FYNNEI. Including both end residues, the CDR3 is 15 amino acids long. CDR3 sequence: CASSTSTGGNQPQHF.

V gene TRBV2 combines with J gene TRBJ2-3; D could derive from TRBD1 or TRBD2 (5 bases each). Trimming shortened V by 6 bases and J by 1 base, and 14 bases separated the two germline ends. The CDR3 is made up of 15 amino acids. The germline CDR1 and CDR2 sequences are SNHLY and FYNNEI. The CDR3 DNA sequence: TGTGCCAGCAGCTACCGGATGGGGGGCACAGATACGCAGTATTTT. It encodes CASSYRMGGTDTQYF.

This sequence joins TRBV2 and TRBJ1-5; TRBD1 matches at 7 bases. The CDR3 has 15 residues. The germline V gene encodes CDR1 SNHLY and CDR2 FYNNEI. J lost 6 bases, V lost 1 base, and 6 bases had no gene match. The CDR3 spells CASSEDSTGTQPQHF. CDR3 DNA sequence: TGTGCCAGCAGTGAAGATTCGACAGGGACTCAGCCCCAGCATTTT.

This rearrangement joins TRBV28 to TRBJ1-2, with a possible D match to TRBD1 (5 bases). The length of the CDR3 is 14 residues. V was shortened by 4 bases and J by 3 bases, with 12 bases between the two germline ends. Germline V gene lookup returns CDR1 MDHEN and CDR2 SYDVKM. The CDR3 protein is CASSSPGTDYGYTF. In nucleotides, the CDR3 is TGTGCCAGCAGTTCTCCGGGGACCGACTATGGCTACACCTTC.

The V gene is TRBV18, the J gene TRBJ2-7, with TRBD2 identical over 14 bases. CDR1 KGHSH and CDR2 LQKENI come from the germline V gene. This CDR3 spans 15 amino acids. With 4 bases clipped from V and 1 base from J, the junction kept 0 bases outside the gene matches. The CDR3 coding sequence is TGTGCCAGCTCACGGACTAGCGGGGGGTCCTACGAGCAGTACTTC. This encodes CASSRTSGGSYEQYF.

This clone was counted between two and nine times. The gene calls are TRBV13 and TRBJ1-3; D unclear. Deletions cut 8 bases from V and 4 bases from J, with 15 bases between. Germline V gene sequence: CDR1 PRHDT, CDR2 FYEKMQ (reference sequence). CDR3 size: 14 residues. The CDR3 here is CASGGLLTGNTIYF. In DNA, the CDR3 is TGTGCCAGCGGAGGACTGTTGACGGGAAACACCATATATTTT.

This clone showed up just a few times. V is TRBV9 and J is TRBJ2-4; perhaps D is TRBD1 or TRBD2 (6 bases each). The CDR3 covers 13 residues. Trimming pared 0 bases from V and 9 bases from J, leaving 10 bases between. Germline V gives CDR1 SGDLS, CDR2 YYNGEE. The CDR3 nucleotides read TGTGCCAGCAGCGTAGAAGGAGGGGGCATTCAGTACTTC. Its translation: CASSVEGGGIQYF.

The CDR3 nucleotides read TGTGCCAGTAGTAAACAGGGGAACTATGGCTACACCTTC. Protein: CASSKQGNYGYTF. This sequence joins TRBV19 and TRBJ1-2; 7 bases align to TRBD1. The germline V gene encodes CDR1 LNHDA and CDR2 SQIVND (reference sequence). V shed 4 bases and J 2 bases; nucleotides not matched to a gene: 1. There are 13 residues in the CDR3.

This clone was counted once. The J gene is TRBJ1-1, the V gene TRBV11-2; D not resolved. Germline CDR1 and CDR2: SGHAT and FQNNGV. V lost 5 bases and J lost 1, with 5 bases in between. CDR3 size: 12 residues. CDR3 bases: TGTGCCAGCAGCAGACCGAACACTGAAGCTTTCTTT. This codes for CASSRPNTEAFF.

This chain links TRBV7-2 with TRBJ1-6; 11 positions agree with TRBD1. With 5 bases clipped from V and 7 bases from J, the junction kept 7 bases outside the gene matches. CDR3 length: 16 amino acids. Germline V gene sequence: CDR1 SGHTA, CDR2 FQGNSA. The CDR3 reads CASSRTGGGRNSPLHF. The CDR3 nucleotides read TGTGCCAGCAGCCGGACAGGGGGCGGGCGGAATTCACCCCTCCACTTT. The variable domain in full, with the rest retrieved from reference TRBV7-2 and TRBJ1-6, is GAGVSQSPSNKVTEKGKDVELRCDPISGHTALYWYRQSLGQGLEFLIYFQGNSAPDKSGLPSDRFSAERTGGSVSTLTIQRTQQEDSAVYLCASSRTGGGRNSPLHFGNGTRLTVT.

The rearrangement links TRBV2 to TRBJ2-7; TRBD1 is a possible D gene (5 bases). The CDR3 is 13 residues long. Germline CDR1 reads SNHLY; CDR2 reads FYNNEI. The V end was cut by 4 bases, the J end by 6 bases, with 13 bases between. The CDR3 DNA reads as TGTGCCAGCAGTGTTCAGGGTCCTGGCGAGCAGTACTTC. Translating gives CASSVQGPGEQYF.

V gene TRBV6-5 combines with J gene TRBJ2-7; weak D call: TRBD1 (6 bases). Germline CDR1 is MNHEY and CDR2 is SVGAGI. The CDR3 is 16 amino acids. Trimming stripped 0 bases from V and 0 bases from J, with 12 bases between. The CDR3 here is CASSYSNGQPSYEQYF. CDR3 in DNA: TGTGCCAGCAGTTACTCGAATGGACAGCCCTCCTACGAGCAGTACTTC.

The V gene is TRBV5-6, the J gene TRBJ1-1; TRBD1 is a possible D gene (5 bases). Germline CDR1 is SGHDT and CDR2 is YYEEEE. The CDR3 totals 18 residues. Between the trimmed V and J ends, which lost 1 base and 1 base, there was a span of 20 bases. For the CDR3, the DNA is TGTGCCAGCAGCTTGTATGTTCCACACGACAGAAAGAACACTGAAGCTTTCTTT. Protein sequence: CASSLYVPHDRKNTEAFF.

The chain has TRBV4-2 and TRBJ2-1; no definite D call. This CDR3 has 13 amino acids. V lost 0 bases and J 7 bases, leaving 7 bases between the germline ends. Germline lookup yields CDR1 LGHNA and CDR2 YNFKEQ. CDR3 amino acids: CASSQDGRNEQFF. For the CDR3, the DNA is TGTGCCAGCAGCCAAGATGGGCGGAATGAGCAGTTCTTC.

The DNA of the CDR3 is TGTGCCAGCAGCTTACAATTGATCATTGAAAAACTGTTTTTT. Translated, it gives CASSLQLIIEKLFF. The chain combines TRBV7-6 with TRBJ1-4; D not certain. Germline CDR1 reads SGHVS; CDR2 reads FNYEAQ. Between the trimmed V and J ends, which lost 2 bases and 7 bases, there was a span of 11 bases. CDR3 length equals 14 residues.

The rearrangement links TRBV2 to TRBJ1-1; D is perhaps TRBD1 (6 bases). The CDR3 has 15 amino acids. V was cut by 4 bases and J by 0 bases, with 12 bases left in between. Germline V CDR1 and CDR2: SNHLY, FYNNEI. The chain's CDR3 is CASSGGGPLNTEAFF. In DNA form, the CDR3 reads TGTGCCAGCAGTGGTGGGGGGCCACTGAACACTGAAGCTTTCTTT.

The chain couples TRBV5-4 to TRBJ2-2; 12 nucleotides agree with TRBD2. CDR3 size: 18 residues. From germline, CDR1 is SGHNT and CDR2 YYREEE (reference sequence). With V trimmed by 0 bases and J by 8 bases, 11 bases remained unmatched. The CDR3 spells CASSLALASGGALGELFF. The CDR3 nucleotides read TGTGCCAGCAGCTTGGCCCTGGCTAGCGGGGGGGCCTTGGGGGAGCTGTTTTTT.

The chain's CDR3 is CASSLAAAPFGLQAEQFF. The DNA of the CDR3 is TGCGCCAGCAGCTTGGCCGCGGCACCCTTTGGGCTGCAGGCTGAGCAGTTCTTC. This sequence joins TRBV5-1 and TRBJ2-1; D gene unclear. Trimming stripped 0 bases from V and 9 bases from J, with 25 bases between. This CDR3 is built from 18 residues. Germline CDR1 is SGHRS and CDR2 is YFSETQ.

The chain has TRBV6-5 and TRBJ2-2, with 7 positions matching TRBD1. The ends lost 8 bases at V and 7 bases at J; junction bases unmatched: 7. CDR1 and CDR2 from the germline V gene are MNHEY and SVGAGI. The CDR3 has 13 residues. The CDR3 sequence: CASLRQGGGELFF. CDR3 coding DNA: TGTGCCAGCCTAAGACAGGGCGGCGGGGAGCTGTTTTTT.

CDR3 DNA: TGCAGCGTTAACGAGGGGTCTTTCCAAGAGACCCAGTACTTC. Translation gives CSVNEGSFQETQYF. The chain recombines TRBV29-1 with TRBJ2-5; D may be TRBD1 or TRBD2 (5 bases each). CDR3 length: 14 amino acids. CDR1 is SQVTM, CDR2 ANQGSEA, per germline. Trimming took off 5 bases at V and 1 base at J, with 14 bases between the two ends. Looking up the rest from reference TRBV29-1 and TRBJ2-5 gives the full variable domain: SAVISQKPSRDICQRGTSLTIQCQVDSQVTMMFWYRQQPGQSLTLIATANQGSEATYESGFVIDKFPISRPNLTFSTLTVSNMSPEDSSIYLCSVNEGSFQETQYFGPGTRLLVL.

J is TRBJ1-2 and V is TRBV25-1; tentatively, D is TRBD1 (6 bases). The CDR3 covers 17 residues. Trimming removed 4 bases at V and 4 bases at J, with 22 bases between. CDR1 and CDR2 from the germline V gene are MGHDK and SYGVNS. In DNA, the CDR3 is TGTGCCAGCAGTGGGGTAACAGGGACCCAAACTCCCTATGGCTACACCTTC. Translated: CASSGVTGTQTPYGYTF.

A single count supports this clone. The chain is built from TRBV7-2 and TRBJ2-7; TRBD2 matches at 10 bases. V trimming: 5 bases; J trimming: 4 bases; junction bases outside the gene matches: 11. The CDR3 totals 16 residues. Germline V gives CDR1 SGHTA, CDR2 FQGNSA. In DNA, the CDR3 is TGTGCCAGCAGCCCCGACGCTCTAGCGGGGGATTACGAGCAGTACTTC. This translates into CASSPDALAGDYEQYF.

The chain uses TRBV4-3 and TRBJ2-2, with 9 bases that match TRBD1. J lost 6 bases, V lost 1 base, and 6 bases had no gene match. This CDR3 has 16 amino acids. Per germline, CDR1 LGHNA and CDR2 YSLEER. In DNA form, the CDR3 reads TGCGCCAGCAGCCAAGCCGGGACAGGGTTTGCCGGGGAGCTGTTTTTT. Protein sequence: CASSQAGTGFAGELFF.

This chain joins TRBV19 and TRBJ1-2; TRBD1 aligns across 9 bases. CDR3 length: 14 amino acids. Germline V gene sequence: CDR1 LNHDA, CDR2 SQIVND (reference sequence). J lost 4 bases, V lost 3 bases, and 3 bases had no gene match. The CDR3 loop reads CASSIGTGIYGYTF. CDR3 coding DNA: TGTGCCAGTAGTATTGGGACAGGGATCTATGGCTACACCTTC.